The following is a T cell receptor beta chain sequence with its context. Its antigen remains unidentified. TCRdb analysed the 5' RACE reads with MiXCR anew, one entry per CDR3 protein. The sample contains about 260,000 distinct CDR3 sequences, 10% to 15% of which appear only once. The data stem from a study of T cells after yellow fever vaccination. General observations from the study: Boosting was followed by the reappearance of most primary-vaccination clones (approximately 97% CD4, around 91% CD8).

Sequenced material: CD4+ T cells sorted from PBMCs, taken 45 days after the yellow fever booster vaccination. This receptor was obtained from a man aged 25-40 years who received the YFV17D yellow fever vaccine.

As DNA, the CDR3 is TGCGCCAGCAGCTTCCAAGGGGGGGACAATGAAAAACTGTTTTTT. Translated, it gives CASSFQGGDNEKLFF. The chain employs TRBV5-1 and TRBJ1-4; TRBD1 is a possible D gene (6 bases). CDR1 and CDR2 from the germline V gene are SGHRS and YFSETQ. V dropped 2 bases and J dropped 5 bases, with 13 bases sitting between them. This CDR3 is 15 amino acids long. The variable domain in full, completed from reference TRBV5-1 and TRBJ1-4, reads KAGVTQTPRYLIKTRGQQVTLSCSPISGHRSVSWYQQTPGQGLQFLFEYFSETQRNKGNFPGRFSGRQFSNSRSEMNVSTLELGDSALYLCASSFQGGDNEKLFFGSGTQLSVL.